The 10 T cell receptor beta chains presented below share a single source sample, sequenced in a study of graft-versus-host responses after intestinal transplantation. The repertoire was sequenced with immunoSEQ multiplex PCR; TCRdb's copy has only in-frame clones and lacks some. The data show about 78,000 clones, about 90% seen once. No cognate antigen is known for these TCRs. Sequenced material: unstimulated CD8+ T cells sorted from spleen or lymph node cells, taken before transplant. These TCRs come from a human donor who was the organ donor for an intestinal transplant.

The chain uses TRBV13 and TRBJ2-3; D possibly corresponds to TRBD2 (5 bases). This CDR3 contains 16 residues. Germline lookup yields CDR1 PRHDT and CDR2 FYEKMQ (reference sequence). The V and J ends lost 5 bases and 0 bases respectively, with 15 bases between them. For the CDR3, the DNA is TGTGCCAGCAGCCCCCGGGAACTAACCAGCACAGATACGCAGTATTTT. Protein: CASSPRELTSTDTQYF. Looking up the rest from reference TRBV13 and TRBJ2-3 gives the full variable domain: AAGVIQSPRHLIKEKRETATLKCYPIPRHDTVYWYQQGPGQDPQFLISFYEKMQSDKGSIPDRFSAQQFSDYHSELNMSSLELGDSALYFCASSPRELTSTDTQYFGPGTRLTVL.

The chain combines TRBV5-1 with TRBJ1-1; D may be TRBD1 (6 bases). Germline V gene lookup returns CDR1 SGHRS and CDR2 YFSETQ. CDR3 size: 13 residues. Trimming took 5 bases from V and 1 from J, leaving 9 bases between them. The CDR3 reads CASRQDRNTEAFF. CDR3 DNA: TGCGCCAGCAGACAGGACAGGAACACTGAAGCTTTCTTT.

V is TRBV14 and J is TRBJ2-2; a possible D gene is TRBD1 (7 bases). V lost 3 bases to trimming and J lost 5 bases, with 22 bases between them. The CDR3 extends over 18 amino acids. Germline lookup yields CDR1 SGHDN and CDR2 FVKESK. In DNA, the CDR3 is TGTGCCAGCAGCCAGGACCCACCCGAACAGGGGAGGACCGGGGAGCTGTTTTTT. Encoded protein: CASSQDPPEQGRTGELFF.

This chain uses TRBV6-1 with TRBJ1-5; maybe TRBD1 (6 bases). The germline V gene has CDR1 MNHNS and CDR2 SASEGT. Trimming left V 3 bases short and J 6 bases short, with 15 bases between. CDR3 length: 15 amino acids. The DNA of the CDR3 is TGTGCCAGCAGTGACAGTCCTGAAGGGGGTCAGCCCCAGCATTTT. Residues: CASSDSPEGGQPQHF.

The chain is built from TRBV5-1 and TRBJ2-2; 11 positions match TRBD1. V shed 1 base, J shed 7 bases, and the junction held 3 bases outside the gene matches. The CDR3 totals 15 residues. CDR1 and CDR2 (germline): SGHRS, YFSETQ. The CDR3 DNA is TGCGCCAGCAGCTTGAGGACAGGGGGCATCGGGGAGCTGTTTTTT. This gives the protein CASSLRTGGIGELFF.

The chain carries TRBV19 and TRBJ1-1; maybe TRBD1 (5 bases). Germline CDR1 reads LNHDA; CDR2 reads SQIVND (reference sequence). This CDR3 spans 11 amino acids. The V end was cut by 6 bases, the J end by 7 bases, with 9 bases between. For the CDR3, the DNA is TGTGCCAGTAGCATGGGGGGTGAAGCTTTCTTT. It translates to CASSMGGEAFF. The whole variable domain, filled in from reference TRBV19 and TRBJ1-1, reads DGGITQSPKYLFRKEGQNVTLSCEQNLNHDAMYWYRQDPGQGLRLIYYSQIVNDFQKGDIAEGYSVSREKKESFPLTVTSAQKNPTAFYLCASSMGGEAFFGQGTRLTVV.

The CDR3 DNA reads as TGTGCCTGTGGGACAGCAAGATCTATCACCGGGGAGCTGTTTTTT. It specifies CACGTARSITGELFF. The rearrangement uses TRBV30 and TRBJ2-2; the match to TRBD1 covers 7 bases. This CDR3 is built from 15 residues. The germline CDR1 and CDR2 sequences are GTSNPN and SVGIG (reference sequence). V lost 6 bases to trimming and J lost 4 bases; unmatched junction nucleotides: 11.

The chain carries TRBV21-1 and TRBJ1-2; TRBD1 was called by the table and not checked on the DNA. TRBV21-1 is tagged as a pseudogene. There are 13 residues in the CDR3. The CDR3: CALEQGSNYGYTF. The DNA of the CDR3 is TGTGCCCTCGAACAGGGGTCTAACTATGGCTACACCTTC.

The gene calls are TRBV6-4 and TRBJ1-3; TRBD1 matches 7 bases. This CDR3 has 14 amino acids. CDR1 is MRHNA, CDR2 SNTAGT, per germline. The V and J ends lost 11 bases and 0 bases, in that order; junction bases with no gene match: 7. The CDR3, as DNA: TGTGCCCGAGACAGGGCGGGCTCTGGAAACACCATATATTTT. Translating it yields CARDRAGSGNTIYF.

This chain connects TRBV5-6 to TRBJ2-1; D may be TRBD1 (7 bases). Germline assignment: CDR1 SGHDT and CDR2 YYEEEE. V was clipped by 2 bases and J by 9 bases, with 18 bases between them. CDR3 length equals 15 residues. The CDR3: CASSLHDREVGEQFF. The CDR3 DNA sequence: TGTGCCAGCAGCTTACATGACAGGGAGGTGGGTGAGCAGTTCTTC. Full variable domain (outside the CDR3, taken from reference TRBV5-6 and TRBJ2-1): DAGVTQSPTHLIKTRGQQVTLRCSPKSGHDTVSWYQQALGQGPQFIFQYYEEEERQRGNFPDRFSGHQFPNYSSELNVNALLLGDSALYLCASSLHDREVGEQFFGPGTRLTVL.